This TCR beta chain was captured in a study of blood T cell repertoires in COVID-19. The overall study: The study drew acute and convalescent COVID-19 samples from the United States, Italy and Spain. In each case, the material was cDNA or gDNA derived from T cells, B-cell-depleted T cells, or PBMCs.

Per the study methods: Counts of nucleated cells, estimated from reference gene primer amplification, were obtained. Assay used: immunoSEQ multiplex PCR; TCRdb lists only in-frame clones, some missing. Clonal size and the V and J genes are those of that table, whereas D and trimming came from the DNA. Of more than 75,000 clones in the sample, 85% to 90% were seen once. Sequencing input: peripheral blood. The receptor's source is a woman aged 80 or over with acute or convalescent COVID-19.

The CDR3 loop is CASTRGQGRMNTEAFF. In nucleotides, the CDR3 is TGTGCCAGTACCCGGGGACAGGGAAGGATGAACACTGAAGCTTTCTTT. The V gene is TRBV19, the J gene TRBJ1-1, with 9 bases lining up with TRBD1. CDR1 is LNHDA and CDR2 is SQIVND in the germline V gene (reference sequence). The CDR3 is 16 residues long. Unmatched junction bases numbered 9, after V lost 7 bases and J lost 0 bases.